Sequencing of this T cell receptor beta chain was carried out in a study of blood T cell repertoires in COVID-19. This CDR3 comprises 14 residues. The V end was cut by 5 bases, the J end by 1 base, with 11 bases between. Germline CDR1 is MNHEY and CDR2 is SVGAGI. Per the original data handling: Quantification of nucleated cells was approximated via reference gene primer amplification. Method: immunoSEQ multiplex PCR; TCRdb's copy keeps in-frame clones and lacks some. V, J and clone size are those of that table, while D and trimming were read from the DNA. Of fewer than 250,000 clones listed, nearly 95% are singletons.

The TCR was taken from a man under 40 with COVID-19, enrolled during active disease. The rearrangement joins TRBV6-5 to TRBJ1-1; D uncertain. Sample: peripheral blood. The CDR3 DNA reads TGTGCCAGCAGTCGTTATGCGGAGAACACTGAAGCTTTCTTT. Translated, it gives CASSRYAENTEAFF.